One sample yielded the 4 T cell receptor beta chains listed below, sequenced in a study of early T cells in non-severe SARS-CoV-2 infection. In TCRdb, the 5' RACE reads were re-called with MiXCR into one record per CDR3 protein. This sample yields 60,000 to 90,000 distinct CDR3 sequences, of which less than 20% are seen a single time; 2.5% to 3% belongs to the top ten. Material: whole blood. These receptors were obtained from an adult who was a healthcare worker with PCR-confirmed SARS-CoV-2 infection or an uninfected control (not recorded which).

This clonotype was picked up a small number of times. This sequence joins TRBV3-1 and TRBJ2-3; 7 bases align to TRBD1. Germline-derived CDR1 and CDR2 are LGHDT and YNNKEL (reference sequence). Trimming at V came to 1 base and at J to 1 base, leaving 5 bases not matched to a gene. This CDR3 region has 16 residues. The CDR3 sequence is CASSQVPGGGTDTQYF. Written as DNA, the CDR3 is TGTGCCAGCAGCCAAGTGCCAGGGGGTGGCACAGATACGCAGTATTTT.

The chain recombines TRBV5-1 with TRBJ2-3; TRBD2 matches 8 bases. The CDR3 consists of 15 residues. From germline, CDR1 is SGHRS and CDR2 YFSETQ. V dropped 4 bases and J dropped 0; count of bases not matched to a gene: 4. The chain's CDR3 is CASSPRGVSTDTQYF. In DNA form, the CDR3 reads TGCGCCAGCAGCCCGCGGGGGGTAAGCACAGATACGCAGTATTTT.

This clonotype was counted only a few times. The chain joins TRBV5-4 to TRBJ1-2; TRBD1 matches at 7 bases. Germline lookup yields CDR1 SGHNT and CDR2 YYREEE (reference sequence). CDR3 size: 14 residues. The junction had 9 bases not matched to a gene; V was cut back by 4 bases and J by 6 bases. The CDR3 sequence is CASSPRQGIDGYTF. The CDR3 DNA follows: TGTGCCAGCAGCCCAAGACAGGGTATCGATGGCTACACCTTC.

The V call is TRBV29-1, the J call TRBJ2-7; 7 bases fit TRBD2. V shed 8 bases and J 5 bases; nucleotides not matched to a gene: 9. The CDR3 loop spans 12 amino acids. CDR1 and CDR2 from the germline V gene are SQVTM and ANQGSEA. Here the CDR3 reads CSFEAGRHEQYF. CDR3 sequence (DNA): TGCAGCTTCGAAGCGGGGAGACACGAGCAGTACTTC.